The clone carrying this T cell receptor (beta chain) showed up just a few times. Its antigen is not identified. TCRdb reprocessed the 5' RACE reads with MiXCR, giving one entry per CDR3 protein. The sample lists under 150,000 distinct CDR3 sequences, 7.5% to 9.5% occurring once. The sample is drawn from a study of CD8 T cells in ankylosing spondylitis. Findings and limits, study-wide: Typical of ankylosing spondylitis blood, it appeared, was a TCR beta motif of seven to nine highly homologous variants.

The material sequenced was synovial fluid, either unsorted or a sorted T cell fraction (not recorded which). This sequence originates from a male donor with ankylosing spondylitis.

The CDR3 nucleotides are TGTGCCAGCAGCGTAGACGGGGACTACTACGAGCAGTACTTC. Amino acids: CASSVDGDYYEQYF. This chain uses TRBV9 with TRBJ2-7; TRBD2 aligns across 7 bases. The junction had 3 bases not matched to a gene; V was cut back by 0 bases and J by 3 bases. Germline loops: CDR1 SGDLS, CDR2 YYNGEE. The CDR3 is 14 residues long.